This T cell receptor beta chain was identified in a study of blood T cell repertoires in COVID-19. The wider study: The samples span acute and convalescent COVID-19 from the United States, Italy and Spain. The cDNA or gDNA used as material had been derived from T cells, B-cell-depleted T cells, or PBMCs.

In the study's own analysis: The assay estimated nucleated cells by amplifying reference gene primers. TCRdb keeps only in-frame clones here, not all; method: immunoSEQ multiplex PCR. For V, J and clone size, that table is used; D and trimming come from the DNA. The sample has about 69,000 clones, around 86% seen once. The CDR3 loop spans 12 amino acids. Germline V gives CDR1 MNHNY, CDR2 SVGAGI (reference sequence). V dropped 5 bases and J dropped 5 bases, with 10 bases sitting between them. The chain employs TRBV6-6 and TRBJ2-7, with D perhaps TRBD2 (6 bases). Material: peripheral blood. The clonotype was recovered from a man older than 75 with acute or convalescent COVID-19. CDR3 sequence: CASSPGGDEQYF. CDR3 nucleotide sequence: TGTGCCAGCAGTCCCGGAGGGGACGAGCAGTACTTC.